This is a list of T cell receptor beta chains from one sample in a study of T cells after yellow fever vaccination. TCRdb reanalysed the 5' RACE reads using MiXCR and keeps one entry per CDR3 protein. The sample consists of 300,000 or so distinct CDR3 sequences, 6.8% of them appearing once. Here the sequenced sample was PBMCs, taken roughly 46 days after the first yellow fever vaccination. The receptors derive from a man aged 18 to 30 who received the YFV17D yellow fever vaccine. The CDR3 runs from the conserved cysteine through the conserved F or W. Fields, in order: CDR3 protein, CDR3 DNA, clone size, V gene, D gene, J gene. The D gene is left open where the match is weak. Size values are once, few and many counts, or a class for expanded clones, and some rows have none.

CDR3: CASSLGWTSGGAHNEQFF
DNA: TGTGCCAGCAGCTTAGGTTGGACTAGCGGGGGGGCCCACAATGAGCAGTTCTTC
size: few
V: TRBV7-6
D: TRBD2
J: TRBJ2-1

CDR3: CAWSRETRGYTF
DNA: TGTGCCTGGAGTCGAGAAACGAGGGGCTACACCTTC
size: .
V: TRBV30
D: .
J: TRBJ1-2

CDR3: CASSLALTDYGYTF
DNA: TGTGCCAGCAGTTTGGCCCTAACAGACTATGGCTACACCTTC
size: .
V: TRBV28
D: .
J: TRBJ1-2

CDR3: CSARDRTGTTEAFF
DNA: TGCAGTGCTAGAGATCGGACGGGGACCACTGAAGCTTTCTTT
size: many
V: TRBV20-1
D: .
J: TRBJ1-1

CDR3: CASSEPFDRATEAFF
DNA: TGTGCCAGCAGTGAACCCTTCGACAGGGCAACTGAAGCTTTCTTT
size: few
V: TRBV6-1
D: TRBD1
J: TRBJ1-1

CDR3: CASSASDPLPNTGELFF
DNA: TGTGCCAGCAGCGCCTCGGACCCTTTGCCGAACACCGGGGAGCTGTTTTTT
size: many
V: TRBV11-2
D: .
J: TRBJ2-2

CDR3: CASSSGIEETQYF
DNA: TGTGCCAGTAGTTCTGGGATCGAAGAGACCCAGTACTTC
size: .
V: TRBV19
D: .
J: TRBJ2-5

CDR3: CASSPPDRGRTEAFF
DNA: TGTGCCAGCTCACCACCGGACAGGGGGCGGACTGAAGCTTTCTTT
size: few
V: TRBV18
D: TRBD1
J: TRBJ1-1

CDR3: CSAPYPGGPDTQYF
DNA: TGCAGTGCCCCATATCCCGGGGGGCCAGATACGCAGTATTTT
size: .
V: TRBV20-1
D: .
J: TRBJ2-3

CDR3: CATSNFGFFGETQYF
DNA: TGTGCCACCAGCAACTTTGGGTTTTTCGGTGAGACCCAGTACTTC
size: few
V: TRBV15
D: .
J: TRBJ2-5

CDR3: CASSPDLGQVIYGYTF
DNA: TGCGCCAGCAGCCCCGATTTGGGCCAGGTGATCTATGGCTACACCTTC
size: .
V: TRBV5-1
D: .
J: TRBJ1-2

CDR3: CASSFGTRRTDTQYF
DNA: TGTGCCAGCAGCTTCGGGACTCGTCGCACAGATACGCAGTATTTT
size: few
V: TRBV5-8
D: .
J: TRBJ2-3

CDR3: CASSLLGRSSGNTIYF
DNA: TGCGCCAGCAGCCTTCTGGGGAGGTCCTCTGGAAACACCATATATTTT
size: few
V: TRBV4-3
D: .
J: TRBJ1-3

CDR3: CSAPGTGSHEQYF
DNA: TGCAGTGCGCCCGGGACAGGGAGTCACGAGCAGTACTTC
size: .
V: TRBV20-1
D: TRBD1
J: TRBJ2-7

CDR3: CASSLTGGVSGNTIYF
DNA: TGTGCCAGCAGCTTAACAGGGGGGGTTTCTGGAAACACCATATATTTT
size: .
V: TRBV7-9
D: TRBD1
J: TRBJ1-3

CDR3: CATSEGLLADQETQYF
DNA: TGTGCCACCAGTGAGGGGTTACTAGCGGACCAAGAGACCCAGTACTTC
size: many
V: TRBV24-1
D: TRBD2
J: TRBJ2-5

CDR3: CAWSADKWTSGGLGAKNIQYF
DNA: TGTGCCTGGAGTGCCGACAAATGGACTAGCGGGGGGCTGGGGGCCAAAAACATTCAGTACTTC
size: few
V: TRBV30
D: TRBD2
J: TRBJ2-4

CDR3: CASSQKGDFYNEQFF
DNA: TGTGCCAGCAGCCAAAAGGGGGACTTTTACAATGAGCAGTTCTTC
size: few
V: TRBV3-1
D: .
J: TRBJ2-1

CDR3: CASSLWSIWDEQFF
DNA: TGTGCCAGCAGCTTGTGGTCCATTTGGGATGAGCAGTTCTTC
size: .
V: TRBV5-5
D: .
J: TRBJ2-1

CDR3: CSAIRKDRGHTDTQYF
DNA: TGCAGTGCTATCAGAAAAGACAGGGGACACACAGATACGCAGTATTTT
size: few
V: TRBV20-1
D: TRBD1
J: TRBJ2-3

CDR3: CASSLTGQGYQPQHF
DNA: TGTGCCAGCAGCTTAACAGGACAGGGCTATCAGCCCCAGCATTTT
size: .
V: TRBV7-9
D: TRBD1
J: TRBJ1-5

CDR3: CASSSTGINYGYTF
DNA: TGTGCCAGCAGCAGCACAGGGATTAACTATGGCTACACCTTC
size: few
V: TRBV14
D: .
J: TRBJ1-2

CDR3: CASSLRDRGNGVAKNIQYF
DNA: TGCGCCAGCAGCTTGAGGGACAGGGGAAATGGGGTCGCCAAAAACATTCAGTACTTC
size: few
V: TRBV5-1
D: TRBD1
J: TRBJ2-4